The 11 T cell receptor beta chains below all came from one sample that was sequenced in a study of T cell repertoires in cytomegalovirus infection. TCRdb processed the reads anew with MiXCR; each CDR3 protein has one entry. The data contain a few hundred thousand distinct CDR3 sequences, roughly 13% of them singletons. Material: PBMCs. The receptors come from a human donor in good health (CMV status not recorded). Some clones in this sample may be carry-over from other donors' samples.

The sample holds a few counts of this clonotype. The rearrangement joins TRBV20-1 to TRBJ2-7, with D tentatively TRBD1 (6 bases). V dropped 6 bases and J dropped 5 bases, with 20 bases sitting between them. Germline assignment: CDR1 DFQATT and CDR2 SNEGSKA (reference sequence). The CDR3 loop spans 14 amino acids. The CDR3 here is CSASPGGVLNEQYF. The CDR3 coding sequence is TGCAGTGCCAGTCCTGGGGGCGTACTGAACGAGCAGTACTTC.

This clonotype has a handful of counts. V usage is TRBV9 and J usage is TRBJ2-2; weak D call: TRBD2 (5 bases). The germline V gene has CDR1 SGDLS and CDR2 YYNGEE. Trimming shortened V by 0 bases and J by 1 base, and 7 bases separated the two germline ends. The CDR3 is 15 amino acids. CDR3 sequence reads: CASSVAGRNTGELFF. The CDR3 bases are TGTGCCAGCAGCGTAGCTGGGAGGAACACCGGGGAGCTGTTTTTT.

The chain has TRBV29-1 and TRBJ2-5; 9 bases fit TRBD2. Germline CDR1 and CDR2: SQVTM and ANQGSEA. The CDR3 is made up of 13 amino acids. Trimming at V came to 4 bases and at J to 5 bases, leaving 5 bases not matched to a gene. The CDR3 here is CSVAGGRDETQYF. CDR3 sequence (DNA): TGCAGCGTTGCGGGCGGGAGGGATGAGACCCAGTACTTC.

The J gene is TRBJ2-3, the V gene TRBV7-2, with D unresolved. V gave up 8 bases and J gave up 5 bases, with 8 bases separating them. The CDR3 contains 11 residues. The germline V gene has CDR1 SGHTA and CDR2 FQGNSA. In nucleotides, the CDR3 is TGTGCCAGCCTCTTAGAAGATACGCAGTATTTT. Translated: CASLLEDTQYF.

This rearrangement joins TRBV29-1 to TRBJ2-1; D gene unclear. Germline V lookup: CDR1 SQVTM, CDR2 ANQGSEA. The CDR3 runs to 13 residues. With 7 bases removed from V and 9 bases from J, the gap between germline ends came to 19 bases. The CDR3 is CSGKGGPSFEQFF. DNA of the CDR3: TGCAGCGGAAAAGGCGGACCCTCTTTTGAGCAGTTCTTC.

This clonotype turned up a few times. The chain carries TRBV4-2 and TRBJ1-6, with D unclear. The germline gives CDR1 LGHNA, CDR2 YNFKEQ. The CDR3 extends over 15 amino acids. V lost 3 bases and J lost 9, with 15 bases in between. The CDR3 sequence: CASSQTLFQTSPLHF. Written as DNA, the CDR3 is TGTGCCAGCAGCCAGACACTTTTCCAGACTTCACCCCTCCACTTT.

This clonotype was counted ten times or more. This chain joins TRBV6-4 and TRBJ2-6, with TRBD1 as a possible D gene (5 bases). There are 15 residues in the CDR3. Germline V gene sequence: CDR1 MRHNA, CDR2 SNTAGT. Trimming removed 5 bases from V and 0 bases from J, with 8 bases in between. The CDR3 DNA reads as TGTGCCAGCAGTAACAGGAGCTCTGGGGCCAACGTCCTGACTTTC. Amino acid sequence: CASSNRSSGANVLTF.

V is TRBV2 and J is TRBJ1-1; a weak D match, TRBD1 (5 bases). The CDR3 extends over 14 amino acids. V was trimmed by 5 bases and J by 4 bases, leaving 14 bases between them. The V gene's germline CDR1 is SNHLY and CDR2 FYNNEI. CDR3 region: CASSWGSAGTEAFF. In DNA form, the CDR3 reads TGTGCCAGCAGTTGGGGGAGCGCGGGCACTGAAGCTTTCTTT. The variable domain in full, with the rest retrieved from reference TRBV2 and TRBJ1-1, is EPEVTQTPSHQVTQMGQEVILRCVPISNHLYFYWYRQILGQKVEFLVSFYNNEISEKSEIFDDQFSVERPDGSNFTLKIRSTKLEDSAMYFCASSWGSAGTEAFFGQGTRLTVV.

There are a few counts of this clonotype. V gene TRBV2 combines with J gene TRBJ1-2, with D perhaps matching TRBD1 (5 bases). The V end was cut by 6 bases, the J end by 10 bases, with 21 bases between. The CDR3 runs to 14 residues. Germline loops: CDR1 SNHLY, CDR2 FYNNEI. The CDR3 nucleotides are TGTGCCAGCAGGCTCTTAGGGGACTCAAAAACCTACACCTTC. This codes for CASRLLGDSKTYTF.

The rearrangement links TRBV18 to TRBJ2-1, with 10 bases fitting TRBD2. The CDR3 consists of 21 residues. CDR1 is KGHSH and CDR2 is LQKENI in the germline V gene. The trim removed 3 bases at V and 0 bases at J, leaving 17 bases unmatched. The CDR3 sequence is CASSPPVGQREGQSSYNEQFF. The CDR3 DNA reads as TGTGCCAGCTCACCCCCTGTCGGCCAGCGGGAGGGCCAGAGCTCCTACAATGAGCAGTTCTTC. Full variable domain (remainder filled in from reference TRBV18 and TRBJ2-1): NAGVMQNPRHLVRRRGQEARLRCSPMKGHSHVYWYRQLPEEGLKFMVYLQKENIIDESGMPKERFSAEFPKEGPSILRIQQVVRGDSAAYFCASSPPVGQREGQSSYNEQFFGPGTRLTVL.

The sample holds a few counts of this clonotype. The chain uses TRBV20-1 and TRBJ1-5; D gene ambiguous. Germline lookup yields CDR1 DFQATT and CDR2 SNEGSKA (reference sequence). The V gene lost 2 bases and the J gene lost 0 bases, with 23 bases spanning the gap. This CDR3 spans 19 amino acids. CDR3 sequence: CSARIGGRVELGSNQPQHF. The CDR3 coding sequence is TGCAGTGCTAGAATTGGCGGGAGAGTGGAGTTGGGTAGCAATCAGCCCCAGCATTTT.